The following is a T cell receptor beta chain sequence with its context. The antigen remains unidentified. The germline CDR1 and CDR2 sequences are SGHTA and FQGNSA. The CDR3 is made up of 16 amino acids. Trimming cost V 2 bases and J 7 bases; bases outside gene matches: 9. These data belong to a study of blood T cells in healthy people across ages. Overall study results and limits: TCR beta diversity correlated strongly with naive T cell percentage. In older individuals, TCR beta diversity per million T cells was lower, falling roughly linearly with age.

The use of a sample-barcoded 5' primer and a J-beta primer mix characterized a second PCR of roughly 7 to 12 cycles. Template switching added a 12-random-nucleotide identifier to every cDNA molecule. TCRdb re-derived calls from the 5' RACE reads in MiXCR, one entry per CDR3 protein. This sample yields some 1.8 million distinct CDR3 sequences, of which about two fifths are seen a single time; roughly 23% belongs to the top ten. Sequenced material: blood. The TCR was taken from a human donor in good health. The genes are TRBV7-2 and TRBJ2-1; TRBD1 aligns across 9 bases. This CDR3 is CASSLRTGVTRNEQFF. CDR3 coding DNA: TGTGCCAGCAGCTTAAGGACAGGGGTTACTAGGAATGAGCAGTTCTTC. The entire variable domain, with the rest obtained from reference TRBV7-2 and TRBJ2-1, is as follows: GAGVSQSPSNKVTEKGKDVELRCDPISGHTALYWYRQSLGQGLEFLIYFQGNSAPDKSGLPSDRFSAERTGGSVSTLTIQRTQQEDSAVYLCASSLRTGVTRNEQFFGPGTRLTVL.